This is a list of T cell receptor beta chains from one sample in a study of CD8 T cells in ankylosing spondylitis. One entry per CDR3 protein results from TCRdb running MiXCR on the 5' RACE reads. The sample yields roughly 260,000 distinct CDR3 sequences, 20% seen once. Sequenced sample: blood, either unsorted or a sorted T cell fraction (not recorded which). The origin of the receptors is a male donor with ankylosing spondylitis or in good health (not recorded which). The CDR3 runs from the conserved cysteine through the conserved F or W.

CDR3: CASSQGYADQPQHF
J: TRBJ1-5
V: TRBV4-1

CDR3: CASSPELGGVRTGELFF
J: TRBJ2-2
V: TRBV7-6

CDR3: CASSSLTGSMNTEAFF
J: TRBJ1-1
V: TRBV5-1

CDR3: CASSLDWVLHETQYF
J: TRBJ2-5
V: TRBV7-9

CDR3: CASSKTFMNTEAFF
J: TRBJ1-1
V: TRBV9

CDR3: CASSLLVQGGYGYTF
J: TRBJ1-2
V: TRBV5-1

CDR3: CASSCDGDNSPLHF
J: TRBJ1-6
V: TRBV7-7

CDR3: CASRTSGKNTGELFF
J: TRBJ2-2
V: TRBV6-1

CDR3: CASSRGSYGNEQFF
J: TRBJ2-1
V: TRBV12-3/TRBV12-4

CDR3: CASSLHVWEKLFF
J: TRBJ1-4
V: TRBV7-2

CDR3: CASSDSTRALAKNIQYF
J: TRBJ2-4
V: TRBV6-4

CDR3: CAISTSDTNTGELFF
J: TRBJ2-2
V: TRBV10-3

CDR3: CASSLVGANEKLFF
J: TRBJ1-4
V: TRBV5-1

CDR3: CASSSGLGRIYTF
J: TRBJ1-2
V: TRBV6-5

CDR3: CASSLLSGGVDTQYF
J: TRBJ2-3
V: TRBV5-1

CDR3: CSATKGRPDTQYF
J: TRBJ2-3
V: TRBV29-1

CDR3: CASSLRTPQGRETQYF
J: TRBJ2-5
V: TRBV12-3/TRBV12-4

CDR3: CASRARSADTQYF
J: TRBJ2-3
V: TRBV2

CDR3: CASSLFGQANTEAFF
J: TRBJ1-1
V: TRBV5-1

CDR3: CASRSSGGANGELFF
J: TRBJ2-2
V: TRBV6-1

CDR3: CAWRGGQGYTF
J: TRBJ1-2
V: TRBV30

CDR3: CASRLRDRENIQYF
J: TRBJ2-4
V: TRBV6-1

CDR3: CASRVGTSGGPQQFF
J: TRBJ2-1
V: TRBV12-3/TRBV12-4

CDR3: CSARDGGTVETQYF
J: TRBJ2-5
V: TRBV20-1

CDR3: CASSTSTGRQETQYF
J: TRBJ2-5
V: TRBV7-7

CDR3: CASSYHRGYEQFF
J: TRBJ2-1
V: TRBV6-5

CDR3: CASTLDRGLLGELFF
J: TRBJ2-2
V: TRBV12-3/TRBV12-4